This TCR beta chain is from a study of radiotherapy plus CTLA-4 blockade in lung cancer. Overall study context: 18% of patients responded objectively, and roughly 31% achieved disease control. Overall study findings and caveats: Interferon-beta, together with early blood T cell clone dynamics, reportedly best predicted response. Expansion in blood of tumor-derived TCR clones was seen after radiotherapy plus ipilimumab.

In chemo-refractory metastatic non-small-cell lung cancer, patients got ipilimumab CTLA-4 blockade together with focal radiation. Unmatched junction bases numbered 2, after V lost 2 bases and J lost 3 bases. The length of the CDR3 is 13 residues. Germline V gives CDR1 SGDLS, CDR2 YYNGEE. This clone was found once. Its matching antigen is unknown. TCRdb keeps only in-frame clones here, not all; method: immunoSEQ multiplex PCR. The sample shows approximately 90,000 clones, about 80% of them seen only once. The genes are TRBV9 and TRBJ2-7; 7 bases fit TRBD2. The clonotype was recovered from a human donor with non-small cell lung cancer who had stable disease on radiotherapy plus ipilimumab. The input for sequencing was peripheral blood, taken from a patient treated with radiotherapy plus ipilimumab. The CDR3, as DNA: TGTGCCAGCAGCGTTTTAGCGGGCTACGAGCAGTACTTC. Its translation is CASSVLAGYEQYF.